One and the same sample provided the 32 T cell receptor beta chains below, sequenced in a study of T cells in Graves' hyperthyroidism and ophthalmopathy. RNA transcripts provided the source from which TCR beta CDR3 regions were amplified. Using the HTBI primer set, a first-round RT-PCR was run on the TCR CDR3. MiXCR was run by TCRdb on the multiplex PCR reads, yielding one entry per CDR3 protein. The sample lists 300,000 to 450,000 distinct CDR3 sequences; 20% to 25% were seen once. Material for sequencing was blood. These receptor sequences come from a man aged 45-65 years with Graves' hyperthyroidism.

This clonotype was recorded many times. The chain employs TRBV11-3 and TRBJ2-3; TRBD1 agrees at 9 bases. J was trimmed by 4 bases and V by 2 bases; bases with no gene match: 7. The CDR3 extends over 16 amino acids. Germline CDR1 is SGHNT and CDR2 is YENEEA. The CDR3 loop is CASSLLWTGVSDTQYF. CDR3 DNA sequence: TGTGCCAGCAGCTTATTGTGGACAGGGGTTTCAGATACGCAGTATTTT.

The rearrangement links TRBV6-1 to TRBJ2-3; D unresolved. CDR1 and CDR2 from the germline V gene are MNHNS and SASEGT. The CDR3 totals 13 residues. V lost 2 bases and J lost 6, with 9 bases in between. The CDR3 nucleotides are TGTGCCAGCAGTGAACTAGATTCGGATACGCAGTATTTT. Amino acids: CASSELDSDTQYF.

The CDR3 is CASSLAMTGPSYEQYF. DNA of the CDR3: TGCGCCAGCAGCTTGGCCATGACGGGACCCTCCTACGAGCAGTACTTC. The chain joins TRBV5-1 to TRBJ2-7; TRBD1 or TRBD2 may be the D gene (5 bases each). Trimming cost V 0 bases and J 0 bases, with 13 bases left between them. CDR1 is SGHRS and CDR2 is YFSETQ in the germline V gene. This CDR3 has 16 residues.

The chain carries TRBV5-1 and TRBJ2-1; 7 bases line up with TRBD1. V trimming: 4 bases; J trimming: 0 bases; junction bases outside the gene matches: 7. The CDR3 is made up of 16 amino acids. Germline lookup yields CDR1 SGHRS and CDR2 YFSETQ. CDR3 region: CASSVGQDSSYNEQFF. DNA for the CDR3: TGCGCCAGCAGCGTCGGACAGGACAGCTCCTACAATGAGCAGTTCTTC. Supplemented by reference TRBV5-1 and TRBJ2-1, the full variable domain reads KAGVTQTPRYLIKTRGQQVTLSCSPISGHRSVSWYQQTPGQGLQFLFEYFSETQRNKGNFPGRFSGRQFSNSRSEMNVSTLELGDSALYLCASSVGQDSSYNEQFFGPGTRLTVL.

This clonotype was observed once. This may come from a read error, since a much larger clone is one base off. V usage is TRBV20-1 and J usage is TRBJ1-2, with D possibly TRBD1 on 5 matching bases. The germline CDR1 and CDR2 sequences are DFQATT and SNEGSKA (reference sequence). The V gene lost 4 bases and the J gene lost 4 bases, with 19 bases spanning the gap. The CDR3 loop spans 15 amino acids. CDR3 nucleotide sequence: TGCAGTGCTATCACACAAAGCAGGGAAAGCTATGGCTACACCTTC. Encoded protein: CSAITQSRESYGYTF.

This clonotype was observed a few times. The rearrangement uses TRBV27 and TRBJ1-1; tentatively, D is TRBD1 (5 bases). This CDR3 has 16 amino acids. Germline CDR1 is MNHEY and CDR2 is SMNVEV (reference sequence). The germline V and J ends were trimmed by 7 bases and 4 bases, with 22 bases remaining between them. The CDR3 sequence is CASISGGAGAGTEAFF. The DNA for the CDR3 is TGTGCCAGCATAAGTGGCGGGGCGGGAGCAGGCACTGAAGCTTTCTTT.

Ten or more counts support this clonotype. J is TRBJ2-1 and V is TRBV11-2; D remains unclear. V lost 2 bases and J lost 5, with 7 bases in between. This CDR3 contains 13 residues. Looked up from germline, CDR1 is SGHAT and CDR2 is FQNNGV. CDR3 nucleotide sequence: TGTGCCAGCAGCTTAAGTCTAAACAATGAGCAGTTCTTC. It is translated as CASSLSLNNEQFF.

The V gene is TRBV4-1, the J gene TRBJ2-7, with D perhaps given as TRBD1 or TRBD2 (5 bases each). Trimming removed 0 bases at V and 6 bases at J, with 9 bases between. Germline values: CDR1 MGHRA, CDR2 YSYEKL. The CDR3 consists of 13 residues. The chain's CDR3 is CASSQERGREQYF. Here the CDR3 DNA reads TGCGCCAGCAGCCAAGAACGGGGCCGCGAGCAGTACTTC.

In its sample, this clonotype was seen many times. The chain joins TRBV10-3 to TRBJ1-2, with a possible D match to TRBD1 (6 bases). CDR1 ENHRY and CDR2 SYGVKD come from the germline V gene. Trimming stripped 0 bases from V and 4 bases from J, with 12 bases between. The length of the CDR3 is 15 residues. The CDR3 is CAISESGGLGYGYTF. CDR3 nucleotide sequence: TGTGCCATCAGTGAGTCCGGGGGGCTGGGCTATGGCTACACCTTC.

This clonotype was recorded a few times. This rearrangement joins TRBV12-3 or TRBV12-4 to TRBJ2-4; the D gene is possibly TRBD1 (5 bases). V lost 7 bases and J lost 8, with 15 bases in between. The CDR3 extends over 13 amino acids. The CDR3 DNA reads TGTGCCAGCAAGGGCAGGTTAGGGGACATTCAGTACTTC. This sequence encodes CASKGRLGDIQYF.

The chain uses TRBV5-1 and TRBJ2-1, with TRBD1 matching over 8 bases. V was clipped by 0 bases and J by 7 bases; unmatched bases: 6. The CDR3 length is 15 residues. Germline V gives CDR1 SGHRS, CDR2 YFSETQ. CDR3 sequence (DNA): TGCGCCAGCAGCTTGGTGATGCAGGGGGCGAATGAGCAGTTCTTC. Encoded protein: CASSLVMQGANEQFF. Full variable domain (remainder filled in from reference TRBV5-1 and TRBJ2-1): KAGVTQTPRYLIKTRGQQVTLSCSPISGHRSVSWYQQTPGQGLQFLFEYFSETQRNKGNFPGRFSGRQFSNSRSEMNVSTLELGDSALYLCASSLVMQGANEQFFGPGTRLTVL.

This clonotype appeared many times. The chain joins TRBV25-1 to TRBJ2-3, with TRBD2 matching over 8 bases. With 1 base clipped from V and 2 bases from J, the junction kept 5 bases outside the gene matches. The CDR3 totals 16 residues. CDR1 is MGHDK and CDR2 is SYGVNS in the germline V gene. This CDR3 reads CASSELAGGITDTQYF. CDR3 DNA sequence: TGTGCCAGCAGTGAATTGGCGGGAGGAATCACAGATACGCAGTATTTT.

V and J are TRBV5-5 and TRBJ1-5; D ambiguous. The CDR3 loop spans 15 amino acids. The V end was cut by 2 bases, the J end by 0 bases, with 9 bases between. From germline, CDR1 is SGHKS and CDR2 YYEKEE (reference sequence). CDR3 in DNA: TGTGCCAGCAGCTTCGGGAGTCTTAGCAATCAGCCCCAGCATTTT. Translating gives CASSFGSLSNQPQHF.

The CDR3 coding sequence is TGTGCCAGCAGCGTAGGCGTAGCCCAAGAGACCCAGTACTTC. As protein: CASSVGVAQETQYF. The chain is built from TRBV9 and TRBJ2-5; D gene ambiguous. Trimming cost V 0 bases and J 1 base, with 7 bases left between them. The CDR3 totals 14 residues. Per germline, CDR1 SGDLS and CDR2 YYNGEE. The full variable domain, its missing parts supplied by reference TRBV9 and TRBJ2-5, is DSGVTQTPKHLITATGQRVTLRCSPRSGDLSVYWYQQSLDQGLQFLIQYYNGEERAKGNILERFSAQQFPDLHSELNLSSLELGDSALYFCASSVGVAQETQYFGPGTRLLVL.

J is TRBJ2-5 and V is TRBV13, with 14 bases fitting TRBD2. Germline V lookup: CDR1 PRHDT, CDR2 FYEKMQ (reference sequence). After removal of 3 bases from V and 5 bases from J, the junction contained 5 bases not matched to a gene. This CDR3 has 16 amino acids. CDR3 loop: CASSLGLAGVGETQYF. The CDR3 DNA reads TGTGCCAGCAGCTTGGGACTAGCGGGAGTTGGGGAGACCCAGTACTTC.

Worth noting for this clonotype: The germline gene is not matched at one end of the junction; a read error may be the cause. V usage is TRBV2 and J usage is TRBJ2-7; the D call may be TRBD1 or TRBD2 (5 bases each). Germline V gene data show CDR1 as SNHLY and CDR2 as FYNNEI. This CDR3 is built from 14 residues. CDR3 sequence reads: CASSVKGPANEQYF. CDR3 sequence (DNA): TGCGCCAGCAGTGTGAAGGGACCGGCGAACGAGCAGTACTTC.

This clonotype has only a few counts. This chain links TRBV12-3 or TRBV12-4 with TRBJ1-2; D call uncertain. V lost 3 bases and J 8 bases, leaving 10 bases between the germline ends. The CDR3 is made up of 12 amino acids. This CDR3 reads CASSFGSRGYTF. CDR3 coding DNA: TGTGCCAGCAGTTTTGGGTCTCGGGGCTACACCTTC.

The CDR3 spells CASSPGLVSRNEQFF. The CDR3 nucleotides read TGTGCCAGTAGTCCAGGACTAGTGAGTAGAAATGAGCAGTTCTTC. The rearrangement uses TRBV19 and TRBJ2-1; 7 nucleotides agree with TRBD2. The CDR3 extends over 15 amino acids. Unmatched junction bases numbered 11, after V lost 5 bases and J lost 7 bases. Germline CDR1 LNHDA, CDR2 SQIVND (reference sequence).

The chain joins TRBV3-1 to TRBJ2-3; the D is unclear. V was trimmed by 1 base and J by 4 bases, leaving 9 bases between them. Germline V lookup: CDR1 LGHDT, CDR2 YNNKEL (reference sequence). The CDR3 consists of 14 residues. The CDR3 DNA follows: TGTGCCAGCAGCCAAGCTAGGCGAGCAGATACGCAGTATTTT. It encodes CASSQARRADTQYF.

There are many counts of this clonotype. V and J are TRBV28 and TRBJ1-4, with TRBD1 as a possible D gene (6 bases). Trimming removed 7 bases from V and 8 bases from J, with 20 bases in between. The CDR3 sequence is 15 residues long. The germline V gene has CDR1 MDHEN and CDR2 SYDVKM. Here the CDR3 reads CASNRMMGGAEKLFF. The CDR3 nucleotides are TGTGCCAGCAATCGGATGATGGGGGGCGCAGAAAAACTGTTTTTT.

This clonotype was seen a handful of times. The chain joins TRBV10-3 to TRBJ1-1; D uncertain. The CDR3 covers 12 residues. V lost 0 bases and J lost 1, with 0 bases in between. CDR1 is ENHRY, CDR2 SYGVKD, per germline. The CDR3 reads CAISESNTEAFF. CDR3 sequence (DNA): TGTGCCATCAGTGAGTCGAACACTGAAGCTTTCTTT.

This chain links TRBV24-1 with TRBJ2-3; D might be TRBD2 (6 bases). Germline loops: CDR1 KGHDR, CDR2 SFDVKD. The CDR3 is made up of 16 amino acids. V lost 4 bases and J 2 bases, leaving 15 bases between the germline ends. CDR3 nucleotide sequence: TGTGCCACCAGTGACTCCCCGGGAGCTCCCACAGATACGCAGTATTTT. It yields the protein CATSDSPGAPTDTQYF.

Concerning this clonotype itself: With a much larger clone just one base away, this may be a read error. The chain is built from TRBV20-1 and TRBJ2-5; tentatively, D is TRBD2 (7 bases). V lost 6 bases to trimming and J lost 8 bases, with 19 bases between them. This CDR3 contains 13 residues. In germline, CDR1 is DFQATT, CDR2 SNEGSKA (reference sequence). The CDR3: CSAEREGGDTQYF. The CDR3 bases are TGCAGTGCGGAGCGGGAAGGGGGAGATACCCAGTACTTC.

In nucleotides, the CDR3 is TGTGCCAGCACCGGGACAGGAATTTGGGAGCAGTACTTC. Amino acid sequence: CASTGTGIWEQYF. The chain links TRBV28 to TRBJ2-7; 8 bases are shared with TRBD1. The junction had 9 bases not matched to a gene; V was cut back by 7 bases and J by 7 bases. The CDR3 length is 13 residues. The germline CDR1 and CDR2 sequences are MDHEN and SYDVKM.

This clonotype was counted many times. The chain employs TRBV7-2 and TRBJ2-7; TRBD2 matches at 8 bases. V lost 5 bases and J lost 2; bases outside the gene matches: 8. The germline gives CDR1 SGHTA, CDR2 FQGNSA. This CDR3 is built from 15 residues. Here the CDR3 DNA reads TGTGCCAGCAGCCGGTTAGCGGGGCCAGCCTACGAGCAGTACTTC. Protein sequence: CASSRLAGPAYEQYF. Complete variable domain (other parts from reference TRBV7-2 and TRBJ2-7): GAGVSQSPSNKVTEKGKDVELRCDPISGHTALYWYRQSLGQGLEFLIYFQGNSAPDKSGLPSDRFSAERTGGSVSTLTIQRTQQEDSAVYLCASSRLAGPAYEQYFGPGTRLTVT.

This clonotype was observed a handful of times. The CDR3 sequence is CASSNPRGHSSNSPLHF. The CDR3 coding sequence is TGTGCCAGCAGTAACCCCAGGGGGCACTCTTCAAATTCACCCCTCCACTTT. The chain joins TRBV12-3 or TRBV12-4 to TRBJ1-6, with 8 bases aligning to TRBD1. This CDR3 region has 17 residues. V was pared by 5 bases and J by 7 bases, with 13 bases of the junction left unmatched.

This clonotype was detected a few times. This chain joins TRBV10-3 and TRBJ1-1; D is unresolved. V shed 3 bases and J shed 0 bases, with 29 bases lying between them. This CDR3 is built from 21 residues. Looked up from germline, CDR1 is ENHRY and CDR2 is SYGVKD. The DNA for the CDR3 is TGTGCCATCAGTGAATCAGTCTGGCTCCCCCTAATTAACAGCCTGAACACTGAAGCTTTCTTT. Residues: CAISESVWLPLINSLNTEAFF.

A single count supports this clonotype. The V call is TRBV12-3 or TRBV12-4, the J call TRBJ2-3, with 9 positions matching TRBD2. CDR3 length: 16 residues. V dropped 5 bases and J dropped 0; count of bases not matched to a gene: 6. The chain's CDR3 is CASSRSGGPSTDTQYF. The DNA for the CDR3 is TGTGCCAGCAGTCGGAGCGGGGGGCCGAGCACAGATACGCAGTATTTT.

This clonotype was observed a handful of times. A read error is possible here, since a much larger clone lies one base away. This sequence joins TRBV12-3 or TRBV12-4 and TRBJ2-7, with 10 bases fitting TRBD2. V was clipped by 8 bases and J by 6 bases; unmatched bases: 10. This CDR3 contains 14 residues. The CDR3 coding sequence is TGTGCCAGCTGTTGGAGCGGGAGGGTCTGCGAGCAGTACTTC. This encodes CASCWSGRVCEQYF.

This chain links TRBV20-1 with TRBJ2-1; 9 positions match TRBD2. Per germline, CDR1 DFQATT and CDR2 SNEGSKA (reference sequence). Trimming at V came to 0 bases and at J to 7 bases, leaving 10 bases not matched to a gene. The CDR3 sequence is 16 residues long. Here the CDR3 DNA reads TGCAGTGCTAGAGATTCCCTTAGCGGGAGTTTAAATGAGCAGTTCTTC. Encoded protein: CSARDSLSGSLNEQFF.

CDR3 nucleotide sequence: TGTGCCAGCAGTTTCGCCGGGACAGGGGGCCTGAGGGATGAAAAACTGTTTTTT. Its translation: CASSFAGTGGLRDEKLFF. V and J are TRBV28 and TRBJ1-4; 12 positions agree with TRBD1. V lost 3 bases and J lost 6; bases outside the gene matches: 11. CDR3 size: 18 residues. CDR1 MDHEN and CDR2 SYDVKM come from the germline V gene.

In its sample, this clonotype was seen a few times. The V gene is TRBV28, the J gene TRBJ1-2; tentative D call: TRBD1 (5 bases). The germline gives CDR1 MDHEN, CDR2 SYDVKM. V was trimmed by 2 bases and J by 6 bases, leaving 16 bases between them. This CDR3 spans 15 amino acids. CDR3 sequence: CASSLPAGSFNGYTF. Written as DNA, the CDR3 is TGTGCCAGCAGTTTACCGGCAGGGTCTTTCAATGGCTACACCTTC.